This T cell receptor (beta chain) was captured by sequencing in a study of T cell responses to AZD1222 COVID-19 vaccine. Study-level results: Only after the peak T cell response were repertoires sampled.

Germline CDR1 reads MNHEY; CDR2 reads SMNVEV (reference sequence). This CDR3 comprises 16 residues. V gave up 5 bases and J gave up 3 bases, with 19 bases separating them. With regard to this clone: Antigen specificity is unknown.

TCRdb's table, derived via immunoSEQ multiplex PCR, lists solely in-frame clones and lacks some. The table records 96,000 or so clones, 80% to 90% of them present only once. The V gene is TRBV27, the J gene TRBJ1-2, with a weak D call TRBD1 (6 bases). The sample here was peripheral blood, taken on day 0 of AZD1222 vaccination. The clonotype comes from an adult in good health. In DNA form, the CDR3 reads TGTGCCAGCAGTCCGATGACAGGAATGAGGTACTATGGCTACACCTTC. Residues: CASSPMTGMRYYGYTF.